The entry that follows covers one TCR beta chain sequence. Its target is unknown. The PCR was carried out with 60 Vbeta primers and 13 Jbeta primers. The data were produced by immunoSEQ multiplex PCR, yet TCRdb's version contains in-frame clones alone and is incomplete. The sample contains tens of thousands of clones, roughly four fifths of which appear only once. This record comes from a study of cytomegalovirus exposure and HLA in healthy donors. Study results and caveats: The likely explanation for a cluster of highly shared sequence variants was sequencing artifact. A later analysis found common viral pathogens apparently linked to several of the most significant clusters. An analysis was carried out at a later point. It showed that HLA-associated TCR beta chains were more clonally expanded than equally common non-associated chains.

Germline CDR1 GTSNPN, CDR2 SVGIG (reference sequence). This CDR3 comprises 14 residues. The trim removed 3 bases at V and 6 bases at J, leaving 4 bases unmatched. The J gene is TRBJ2-2, the V gene TRBV30, with 10 bases aligning to TRBD1. The clonotype was recovered from a man aged 18 to 35 in good health and CMV-seronegative. Sequenced material: PBMCs. The CDR3 region has the DNA TGTGCCTGGAGCGGACAGGGGGTTGCCGGGGAGCTGTTTTTT. Translating gives CAWSGQGVAGELFF.